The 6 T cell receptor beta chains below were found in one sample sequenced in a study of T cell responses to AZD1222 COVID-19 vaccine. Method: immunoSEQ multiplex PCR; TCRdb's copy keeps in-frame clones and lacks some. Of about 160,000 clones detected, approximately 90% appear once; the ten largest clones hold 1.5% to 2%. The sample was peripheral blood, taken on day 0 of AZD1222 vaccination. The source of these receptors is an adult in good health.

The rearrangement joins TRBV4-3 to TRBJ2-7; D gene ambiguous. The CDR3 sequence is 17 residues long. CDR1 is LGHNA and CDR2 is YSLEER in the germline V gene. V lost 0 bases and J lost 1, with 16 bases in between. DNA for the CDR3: TGCGCCAGCAGCCAAGATTTTGGACCGAATTTATCCTACGAGCAGTACTTC. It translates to CASSQDFGPNLSYEQYF.

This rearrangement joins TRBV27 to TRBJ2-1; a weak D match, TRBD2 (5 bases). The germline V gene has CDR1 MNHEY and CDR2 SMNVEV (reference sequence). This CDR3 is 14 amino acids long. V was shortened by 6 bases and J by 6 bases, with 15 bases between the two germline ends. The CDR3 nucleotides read TGTGCCAGCAGGAAGGACTTTGGTGGCAATGAGCAGTTCTTC. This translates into CASRKDFGGNEQFF.

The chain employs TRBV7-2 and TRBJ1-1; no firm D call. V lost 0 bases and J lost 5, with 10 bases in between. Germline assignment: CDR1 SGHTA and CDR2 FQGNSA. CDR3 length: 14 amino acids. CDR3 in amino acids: CASSLAMRFTEAFF. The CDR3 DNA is TGTGCCAGCAGCTTAGCGATGAGGTTTACTGAAGCTTTCTTT.

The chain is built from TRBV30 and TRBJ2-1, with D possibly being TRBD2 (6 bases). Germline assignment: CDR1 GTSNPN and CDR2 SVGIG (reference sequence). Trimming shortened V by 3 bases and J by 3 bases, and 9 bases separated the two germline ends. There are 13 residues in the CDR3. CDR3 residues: CAWSPGLYNEQFF. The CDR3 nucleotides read TGTGCCTGGAGCCCGGGACTCTACAATGAGCAGTTCTTC.

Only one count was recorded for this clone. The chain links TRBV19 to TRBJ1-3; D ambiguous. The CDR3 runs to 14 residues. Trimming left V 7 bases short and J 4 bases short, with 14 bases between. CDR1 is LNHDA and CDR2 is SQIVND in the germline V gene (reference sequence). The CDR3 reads CASMHSSGGNTIYF. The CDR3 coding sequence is TGTGCCAGTATGCACAGCTCCGGCGGAAACACCATATATTTT. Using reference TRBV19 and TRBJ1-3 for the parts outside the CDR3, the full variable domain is DGGITQSPKYLFRKEGQNVTLSCEQNLNHDAMYWYRQDPGQGLRLIYYSQIVNDFQKGDIAEGYSVSREKKESFPLTVTSAQKNPTAFYLCASMHSSGGNTIYFGEGSWLTVV.

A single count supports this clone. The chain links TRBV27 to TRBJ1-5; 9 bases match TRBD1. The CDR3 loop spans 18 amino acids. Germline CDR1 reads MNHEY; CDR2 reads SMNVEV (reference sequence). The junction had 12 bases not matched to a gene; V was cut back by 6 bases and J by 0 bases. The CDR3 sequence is CASRKQGAGTDSNQPQHF. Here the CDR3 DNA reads TGTGCCAGCAGGAAACAGGGGGCAGGCACGGATAGCAATCAGCCCCAGCATTTT.